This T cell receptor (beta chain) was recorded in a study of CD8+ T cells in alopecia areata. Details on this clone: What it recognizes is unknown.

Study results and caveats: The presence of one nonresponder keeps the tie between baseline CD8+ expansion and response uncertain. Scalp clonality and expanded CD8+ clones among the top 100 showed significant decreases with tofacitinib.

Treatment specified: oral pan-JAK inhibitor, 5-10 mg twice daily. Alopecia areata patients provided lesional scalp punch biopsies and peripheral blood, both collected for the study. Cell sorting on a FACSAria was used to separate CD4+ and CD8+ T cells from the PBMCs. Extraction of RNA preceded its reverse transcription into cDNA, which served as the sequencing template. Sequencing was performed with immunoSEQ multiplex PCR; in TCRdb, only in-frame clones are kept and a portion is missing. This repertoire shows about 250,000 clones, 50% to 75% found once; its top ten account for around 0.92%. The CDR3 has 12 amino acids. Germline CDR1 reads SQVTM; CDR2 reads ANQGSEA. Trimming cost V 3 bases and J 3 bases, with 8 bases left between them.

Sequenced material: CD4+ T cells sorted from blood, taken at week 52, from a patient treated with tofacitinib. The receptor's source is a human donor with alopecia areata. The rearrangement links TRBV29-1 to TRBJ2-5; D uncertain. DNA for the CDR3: TGCAGCGTTGAGCAGGCCGAAGAGACCCAGTACTTC. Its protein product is CSVEQAEETQYF.